This T cell receptor beta chain stems from a study of cytomegalovirus exposure and HLA in healthy donors. CDR1 and CDR2 (germline): LNHNV, YYDKDF (reference sequence). This CDR3 contains 20 residues. V shed 0 bases and J shed 3 bases, with 24 bases lying between them. The repertoire was sequenced with immunoSEQ multiplex PCR; TCRdb's copy has only in-frame clones and lacks some. The sample lists fewer than 120,000 clones, roughly 88% seen once, with almost 1.5% in the top ten. The sequenced sample consisted of PBMCs. The V gene is TRBV15, the J gene TRBJ2-1; a possible D gene is TRBD2 (6 bases). The receptor was derived from a woman aged 25 to 45 in good health and CMV-seropositive. In DNA, the CDR3 is TGTGCCACCAGCAGAGATCAACGACTGCTCGTGGGAGGCATCTACAATGAGCAGTTCTTC. Its protein product is CATSRDQRLLVGGIYNEQFF.